This T cell receptor beta chain was identified in a study of shared clonotypes between healthy human individuals. Study-level findings and limits: Among the subsets, naive ones generally showed larger estimated richness than memory ones.

This clone was seen a single time. Its antigen is unidentified. The ends were cut back, 4 bases at V and 10 bases at J, with 15 bases in the middle. CDR3 length equals 13 residues. CDR1 and CDR2 from the germline V gene are SGHNT and YYREEE (reference sequence). Sequencing was performed with immunoSEQ multiplex PCR; in TCRdb, only in-frame clones are kept and a portion is missing. The sample gives 1 million to 1.3 million clones, approximately 80% of which show up once; under 0.8% is in the top ten. The sample comprised memory CD4+ T cells from PBMCs. Subset described: CD45RA-negative fraction. The sequence came from a man aged 18 to 35 in good health. Some clones in this sample may be carry-over from other donors' samples. This chain joins TRBV5-4 and TRBJ2-1; no firm D call. The DNA for the CDR3 is TGTGCCAGCAGCCCCCCATTAGTGGGGGAGCAGTTCTTC. Protein sequence: CASSPPLVGEQFF.